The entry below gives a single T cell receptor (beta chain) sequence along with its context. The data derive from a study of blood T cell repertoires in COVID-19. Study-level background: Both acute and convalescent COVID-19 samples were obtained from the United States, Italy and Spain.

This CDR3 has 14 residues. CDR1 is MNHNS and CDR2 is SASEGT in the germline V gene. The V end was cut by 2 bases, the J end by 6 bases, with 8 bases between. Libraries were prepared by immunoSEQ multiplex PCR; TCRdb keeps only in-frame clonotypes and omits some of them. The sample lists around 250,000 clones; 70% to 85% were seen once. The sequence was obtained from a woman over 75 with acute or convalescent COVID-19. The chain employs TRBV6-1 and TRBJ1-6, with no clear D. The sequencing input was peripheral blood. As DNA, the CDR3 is TGTGCCAGCAGTGAACATCGGTCTAATTCACCCCTCCACTTT. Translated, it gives CASSEHRSNSPLHF.